The 6 T cell receptor beta chains presented below share a single source sample, sequenced in a study of blood T cell repertoires in COVID-19. Data came from immunoSEQ multiplex PCR; TCRdb stores just in-frame clones and leaves some out. The repertoire holds roughly 350,000 clones, with roughly nine tenths as singletons. The sequencing input was PBMCs or T cells enriched from blood (not recorded which). All receptors come from a woman aged 30 to 39 who had recovered from COVID-19.

The genes are TRBV12-1 and TRBJ1-1; TRBD1 is taken as the D call from the table, unchecked against the DNA. TRBV12-1 is a pseudogene segment. The CDR3 loop spans 15 amino acids. CDR3 sequence reads: CASSSSNRVKTEAFF. Here the CDR3 DNA reads TGTGCCAGCAGCTCTTCGAACAGGGTTAAAACTGAAGCTTTCTTT.

The gene calls are TRBV2 and TRBJ1-1; 7 bases align to TRBD1. The junction had 7 bases not matched to a gene; V was cut back by 0 bases and J by 9 bases. CDR3 length: 14 residues. Germline loops: CDR1 SNHLY, CDR2 FYNNEI. CDR3 DNA: TGTGCCAGCAGTGAAGCGCCCAAGGACAGGAAAGCTTTCTTT. It specifies CASSEAPKDRKAFF.

In this sample, this clone turned up once. The V gene is TRBV5-1, the J gene TRBJ2-7, with 7 bases lining up with TRBD1. In germline, CDR1 is SGHRS, CDR2 YFSETQ. The CDR3 is 15 amino acids. V dropped 0 bases and J dropped 4; count of bases not matched to a gene: 7. The CDR3 region is CASSLVPDRRYEQYF. CDR3 coding DNA: TGCGCCAGCAGCTTGGTCCCGGACAGGAGATACGAGCAGTACTTC.

This clone has ten or more counts. Other DNA sequences of this sample code for an identical CDR3. CDR3 DNA: TGCGCCAGCAGCCAAGATCGGGGTTCGGGGGGGGCCTCCTACGAGCAGTACTTC. This gives the protein CASSQDRGSGGASYEQYF. V and J are TRBV4-3 and TRBJ2-7; the match to TRBD2 covers 8 bases. The CDR3 is 18 residues long. Germline V gene sequence: CDR1 LGHNA, CDR2 YSLEER. Trimming cost V 0 bases and J 0 bases; bases outside gene matches: 10.

This chain uses TRBV7-3 with TRBJ1-2, with 8 bases fitting TRBD1. The germline CDR1 and CDR2 sequences are SGHTA and FQGTGA. V was pared by 5 bases and J by 4 bases, with 12 bases of the junction left unmatched. CDR3 length: 16 residues. The CDR3 DNA reads TGTGCCAGCAGCCCCGGAAACTTAGGACAGGGCTATGGCTACACCTTC. Amino acid sequence: CASSPGNLGQGYGYTF.

This clone appeared once. This chain connects TRBV30 to TRBJ1-2; TRBD1 agrees at 7 bases. The V and J ends lost 2 bases and 8 bases, in that order; junction bases with no gene match: 11. CDR1 is GTSNPN and CDR2 is SVGIG in the germline V gene (reference sequence). The CDR3 contains 14 residues. Written as DNA, the CDR3 is TGTGCCTGGAGTAGACGACAGGGATCGCGCGGCTACACCTTC. Amino acids: CAWSRRQGSRGYTF.